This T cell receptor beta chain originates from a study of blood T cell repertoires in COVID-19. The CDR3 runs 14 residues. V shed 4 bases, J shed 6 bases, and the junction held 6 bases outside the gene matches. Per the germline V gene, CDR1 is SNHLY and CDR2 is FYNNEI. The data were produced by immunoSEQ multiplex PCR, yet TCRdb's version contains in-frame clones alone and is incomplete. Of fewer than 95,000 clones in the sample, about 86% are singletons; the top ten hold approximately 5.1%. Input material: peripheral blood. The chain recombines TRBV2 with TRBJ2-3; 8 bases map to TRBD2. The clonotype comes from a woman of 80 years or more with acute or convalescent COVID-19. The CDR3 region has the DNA TGTGCCAGCAGTGCCCAGCGGGGGCCTGATACGCAGTATTTT. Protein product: CASSAQRGPDTQYF.